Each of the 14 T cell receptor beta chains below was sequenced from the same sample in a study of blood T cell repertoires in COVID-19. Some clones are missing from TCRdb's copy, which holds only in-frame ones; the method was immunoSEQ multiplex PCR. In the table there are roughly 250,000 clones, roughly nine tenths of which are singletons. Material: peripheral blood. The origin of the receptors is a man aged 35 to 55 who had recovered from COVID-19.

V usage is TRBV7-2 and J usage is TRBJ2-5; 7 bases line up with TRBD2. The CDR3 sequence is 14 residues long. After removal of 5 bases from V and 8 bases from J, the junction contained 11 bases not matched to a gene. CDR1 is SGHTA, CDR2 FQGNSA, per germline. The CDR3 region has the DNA TGTGCCAGCAGCCTCCGGCGGGGGTCAGGAACCCAGTACTTC. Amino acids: CASSLRRGSGTQYF.

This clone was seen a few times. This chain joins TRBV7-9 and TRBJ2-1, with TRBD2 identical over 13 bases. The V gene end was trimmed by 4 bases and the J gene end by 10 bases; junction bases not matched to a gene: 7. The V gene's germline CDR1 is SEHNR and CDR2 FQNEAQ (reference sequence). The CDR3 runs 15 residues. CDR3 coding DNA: TGTGCCAGCAGCTCAACTAGCGGGAGGGCCTGGGAGCAGTTCTTC. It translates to CASSSTSGRAWEQFF. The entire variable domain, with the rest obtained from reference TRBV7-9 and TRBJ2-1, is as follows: DTGVSQNPRHKITKRGQNVTFRCDPISEHNRLYWYRQTLGQGPEFLTYFQNEAQLEKSRLLSDRFSAERPKGSFSTLEIQRTEQGDSAMYLCASSSTSGRAWEQFFGPGTRLTVL.

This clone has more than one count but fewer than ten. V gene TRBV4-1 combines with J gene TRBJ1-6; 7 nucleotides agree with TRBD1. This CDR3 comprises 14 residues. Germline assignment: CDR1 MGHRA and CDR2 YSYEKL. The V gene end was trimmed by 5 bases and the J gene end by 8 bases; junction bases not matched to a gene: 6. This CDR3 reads CASSTDRAHSPLHF. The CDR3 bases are TGCGCCAGCAGCACAGACAGGGCGCATTCACCCCTCCACTTT.

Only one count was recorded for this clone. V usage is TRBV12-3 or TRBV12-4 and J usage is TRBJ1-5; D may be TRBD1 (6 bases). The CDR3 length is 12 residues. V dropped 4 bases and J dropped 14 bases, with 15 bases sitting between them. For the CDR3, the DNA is TGTGCCAGCAGTTCGGGGGGGCCTCCTGAGCATTTT. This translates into CASSSGGPPEHF.

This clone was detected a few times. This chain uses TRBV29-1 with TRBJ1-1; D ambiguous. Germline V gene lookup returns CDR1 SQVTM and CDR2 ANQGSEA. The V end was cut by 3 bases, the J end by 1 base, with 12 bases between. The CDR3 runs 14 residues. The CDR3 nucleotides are TGCAGCGTTGAGAGGTTATCGGGGAACACTGAAGCTTTCTTT. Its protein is CSVERLSGNTEAFF.

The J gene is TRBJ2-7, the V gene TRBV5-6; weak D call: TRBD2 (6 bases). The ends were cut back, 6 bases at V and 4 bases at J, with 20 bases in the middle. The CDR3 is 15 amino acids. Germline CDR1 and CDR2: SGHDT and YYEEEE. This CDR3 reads CASIAGRGIRYEQYF. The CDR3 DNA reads TGTGCCAGCATCGCAGGGCGGGGAATAAGGTACGAGCAGTACTTC.

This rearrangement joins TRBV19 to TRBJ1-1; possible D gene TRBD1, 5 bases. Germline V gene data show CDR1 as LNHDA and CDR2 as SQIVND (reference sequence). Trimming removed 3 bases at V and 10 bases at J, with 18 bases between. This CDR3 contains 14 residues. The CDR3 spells CASSIRDGPRAAFF. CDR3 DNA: TGTGCCAGTAGTATCAGGGATGGCCCTCGCGCAGCTTTCTTT.

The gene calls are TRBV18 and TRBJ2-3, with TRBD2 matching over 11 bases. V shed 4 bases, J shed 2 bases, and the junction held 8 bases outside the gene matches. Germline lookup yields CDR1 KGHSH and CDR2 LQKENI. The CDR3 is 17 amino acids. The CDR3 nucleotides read TGTGCCAGCTCACTAGCGGGGGGGCCGTCTGTCACAGATACGCAGTATTTT. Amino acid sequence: CASSLAGGPSVTDTQYF.

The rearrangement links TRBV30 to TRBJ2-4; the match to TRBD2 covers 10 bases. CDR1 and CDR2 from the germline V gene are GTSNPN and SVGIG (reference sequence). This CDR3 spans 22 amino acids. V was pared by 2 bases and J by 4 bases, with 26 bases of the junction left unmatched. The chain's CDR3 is CAWSPWTSGVVGDIVVKNIQYF. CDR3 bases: TGTGCCTGGAGTCCGTGGACTAGCGGAGTAGTCGGCGATATCGTCGTGAAAAACATTCAGTACTTC.

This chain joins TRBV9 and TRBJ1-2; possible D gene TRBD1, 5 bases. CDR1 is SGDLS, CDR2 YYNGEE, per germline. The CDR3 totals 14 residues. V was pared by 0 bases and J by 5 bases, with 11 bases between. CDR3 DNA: TGTGCCAGCAGCGTAGGGGGAGGGGATTATGGCTACACCTTC. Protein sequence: CASSVGGGDYGYTF.

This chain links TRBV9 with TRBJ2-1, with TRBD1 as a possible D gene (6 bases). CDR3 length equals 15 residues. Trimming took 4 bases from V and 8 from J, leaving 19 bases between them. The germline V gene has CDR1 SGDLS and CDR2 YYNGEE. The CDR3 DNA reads TGTGCCAGCAGCCCCCGGGGCAGGGGTAGCGATGAGCAGTTCTTC. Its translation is CASSPRGRGSDEQFF.

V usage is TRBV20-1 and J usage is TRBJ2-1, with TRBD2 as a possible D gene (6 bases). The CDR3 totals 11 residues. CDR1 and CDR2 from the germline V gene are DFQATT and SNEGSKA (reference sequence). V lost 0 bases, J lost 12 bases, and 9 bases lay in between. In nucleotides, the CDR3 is TGCAGTGCTAGAGATCTCGGGAGGCAGTTCTTC. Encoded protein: CSARDLGRQFF.

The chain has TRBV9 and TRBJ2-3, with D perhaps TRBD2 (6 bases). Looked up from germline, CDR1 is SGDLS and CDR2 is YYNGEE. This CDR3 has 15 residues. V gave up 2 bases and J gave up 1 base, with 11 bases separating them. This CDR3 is CASSVTGVGTDTQYF. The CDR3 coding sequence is TGTGCCAGCAGCGTGACGGGAGTGGGCACAGATACGCAGTATTTT.

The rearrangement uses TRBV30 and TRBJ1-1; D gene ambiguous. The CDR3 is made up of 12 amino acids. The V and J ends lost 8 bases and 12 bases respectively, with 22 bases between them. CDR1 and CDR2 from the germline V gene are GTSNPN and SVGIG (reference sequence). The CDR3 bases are TGTGCCGGCATACCCGCGTCAGGCCGCCCTTTCTTT. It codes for CAGIPASGRPFF.